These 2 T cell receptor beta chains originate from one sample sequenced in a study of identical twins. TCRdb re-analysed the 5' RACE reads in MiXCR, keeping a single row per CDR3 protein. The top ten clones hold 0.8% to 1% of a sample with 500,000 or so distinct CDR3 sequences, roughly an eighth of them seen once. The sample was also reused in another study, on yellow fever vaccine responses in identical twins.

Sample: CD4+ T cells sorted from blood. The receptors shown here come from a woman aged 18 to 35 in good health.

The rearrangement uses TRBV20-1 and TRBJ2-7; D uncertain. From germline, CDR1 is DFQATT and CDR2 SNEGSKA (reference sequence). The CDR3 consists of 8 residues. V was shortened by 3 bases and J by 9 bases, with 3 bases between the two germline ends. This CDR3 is CSASGQYF. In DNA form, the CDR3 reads TGCAGTGCTAGTGGGCAGTACTTC.

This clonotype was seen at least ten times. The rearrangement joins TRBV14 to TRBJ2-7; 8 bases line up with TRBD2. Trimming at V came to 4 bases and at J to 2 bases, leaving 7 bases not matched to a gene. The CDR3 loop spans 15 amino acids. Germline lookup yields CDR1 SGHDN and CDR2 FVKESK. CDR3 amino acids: CASSPLGAGAYEQYF. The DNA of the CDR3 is TGTGCCAGCAGCCCCCTGGGAGCGGGAGCCTACGAGCAGTACTTC.